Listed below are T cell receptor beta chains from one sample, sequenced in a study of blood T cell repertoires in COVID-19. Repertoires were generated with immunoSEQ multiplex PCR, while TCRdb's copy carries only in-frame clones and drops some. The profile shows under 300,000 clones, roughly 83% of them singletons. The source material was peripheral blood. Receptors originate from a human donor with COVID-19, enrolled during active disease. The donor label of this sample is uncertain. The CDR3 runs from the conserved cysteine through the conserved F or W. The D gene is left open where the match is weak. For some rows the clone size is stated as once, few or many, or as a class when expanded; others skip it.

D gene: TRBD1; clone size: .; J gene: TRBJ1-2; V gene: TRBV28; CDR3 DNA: TGTGCCAGCAGTTTAGACAGGGACGGCTACACCTTC; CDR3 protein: CASSLDRDGYTF
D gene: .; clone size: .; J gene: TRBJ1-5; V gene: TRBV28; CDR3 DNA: TGTGCCAGCAGCCTGGGGGGAGAAAGCAATCAGCCCCAGCATTTT; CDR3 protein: CASSLGGESNQPQHF
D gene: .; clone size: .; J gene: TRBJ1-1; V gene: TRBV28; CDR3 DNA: TGTGCCAGCACCCCGACCGGCCGGGGTAGAACTGAAGCTTTCTTT; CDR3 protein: CASTPTGRGRTEAFF
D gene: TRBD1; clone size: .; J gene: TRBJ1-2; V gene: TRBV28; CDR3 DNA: TGTGCCAGCAGTGCGAGGGGACAGGCGGCAGTCTATGGCTACACCTTC; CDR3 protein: CASSARGQAAVYGYTF
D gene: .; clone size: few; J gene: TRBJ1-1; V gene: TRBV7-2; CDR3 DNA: TGTGCCAGCAGCTTAGGTCAGAGGAGACGAGTTTTCTTT; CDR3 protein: CASSLGQRRRVFF
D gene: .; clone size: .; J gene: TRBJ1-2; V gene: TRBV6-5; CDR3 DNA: TGTGCCAGCAGTCAGGCGGGGATCGGGGGCTACACCTTC; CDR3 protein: CASSQAGIGGYTF
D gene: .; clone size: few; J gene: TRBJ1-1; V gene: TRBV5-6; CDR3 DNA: TGTGCCAGCAGCTTCAGGGAAAACACTGAAGCTTTCTTT; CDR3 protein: CASSFRENTEAFF
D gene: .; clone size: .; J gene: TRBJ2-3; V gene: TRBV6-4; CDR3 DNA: TGTGCCAGCAGAAGAGAGGGCAGCGATACGCAGTATTTT; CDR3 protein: CASRREGSDTQYF
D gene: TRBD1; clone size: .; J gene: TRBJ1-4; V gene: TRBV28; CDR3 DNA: TGTGCCAGCAGCTACGGACAGGTCGGACTGTTTTTT; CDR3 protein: CASSYGQVGLFF
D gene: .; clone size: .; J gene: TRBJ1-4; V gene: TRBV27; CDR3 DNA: TGTGCCAGCAGTCCCCCCCCGAGGCAAAAACTGTTTTTT; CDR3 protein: CASSPPPRQKLFF
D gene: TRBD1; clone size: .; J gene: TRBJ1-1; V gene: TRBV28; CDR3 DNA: TGTGCCAGCAGTGTTCCCGGGACAGGGAGTGGTAATGAAGCTTTCTTT; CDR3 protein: CASSVPGTGSGNEAFF
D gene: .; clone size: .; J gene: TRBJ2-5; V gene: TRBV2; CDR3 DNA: TGTGCCAGCAGTACGCTCAGCAGGGAAGAGACCCAGTACTTC; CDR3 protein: CASSTLSREETQYF
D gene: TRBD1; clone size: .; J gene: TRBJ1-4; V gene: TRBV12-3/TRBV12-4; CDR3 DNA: TGTGCCACTTCGAGACAGGGTGGGGAAAAACTGTTTTTT; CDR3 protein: CATSRQGGEKLFF
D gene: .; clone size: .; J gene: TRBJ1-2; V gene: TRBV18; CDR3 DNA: TGTGCCAGTTCTCAGGACAGCTTAAACTATGGCTACACCTTC; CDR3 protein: CASSQDSLNYGYTF
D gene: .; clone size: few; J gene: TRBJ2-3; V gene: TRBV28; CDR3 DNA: TGTGCCAGCAGTTTATGGGGGAGCAGCACAGATACGCAGTATTTT; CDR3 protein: CASSLWGSSTDTQYF
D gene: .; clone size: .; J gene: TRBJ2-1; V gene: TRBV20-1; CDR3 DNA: TGCAGTGCCCCGGCCTACAATGAGCAGTTCTTC; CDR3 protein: CSAPAYNEQFF
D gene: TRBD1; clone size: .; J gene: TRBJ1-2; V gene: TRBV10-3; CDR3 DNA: TGTGCCATCAGTTTAGACAGGGATGGCTACACCTTC; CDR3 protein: CAISLDRDGYTF
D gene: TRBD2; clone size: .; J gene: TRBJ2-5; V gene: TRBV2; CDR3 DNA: TGTGCCAGCGTGAGACTAGCGGGAGAAGAGACCCAGTACTTC; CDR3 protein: CASVRLAGEETQYF
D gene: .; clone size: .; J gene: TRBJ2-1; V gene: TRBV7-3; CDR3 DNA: TGTGCCAGCAGCTTAAATGGCGGGACCTCCAATGAGCAGTTCTTC; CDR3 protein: CASSLNGGTSNEQFF
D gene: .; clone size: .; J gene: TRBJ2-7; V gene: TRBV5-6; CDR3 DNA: TGTGCCAGCAGCTTGGGGGGGCCAAGAGACGAGCAGTACTTC; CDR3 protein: CASSLGGPRDEQYF
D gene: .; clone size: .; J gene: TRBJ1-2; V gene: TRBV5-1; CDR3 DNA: TGCGCCAGCAGCTTGGCGACAGGAGATGGCTACACCTTC; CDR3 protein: CASSLATGDGYTF
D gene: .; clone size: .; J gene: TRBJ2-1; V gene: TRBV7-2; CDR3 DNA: TGTGCCAGCAGCTTACAAGCGGCTTACAATGAGCAGTTCTTC; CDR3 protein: CASSLQAAYNEQFF
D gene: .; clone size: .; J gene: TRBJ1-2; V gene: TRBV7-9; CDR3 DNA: TGTGCCAGCAGCCGGGACACAGAGTATGGCTACACCTTC; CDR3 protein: CASSRDTEYGYTF
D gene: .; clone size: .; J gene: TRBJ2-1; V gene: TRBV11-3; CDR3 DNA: TGTGCCAGCAGCTTAGGGCCGGGAACCGACAATGAGCAGTTCTTC; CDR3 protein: CASSLGPGTDNEQFF
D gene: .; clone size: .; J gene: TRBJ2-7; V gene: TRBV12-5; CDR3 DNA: TGTGCTAGTGCAACGGACAGGGGCCTGACTAGCGGGCCCTCCTACGAGCAGTACTTC; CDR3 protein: CASATDRGLTSGPSYEQYF
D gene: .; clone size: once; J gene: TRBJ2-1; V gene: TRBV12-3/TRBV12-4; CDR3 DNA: TGTGCCAGCAGTTTAGAATTACGGGATGAGCAGTTCTTC; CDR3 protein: CASSLELRDEQFF
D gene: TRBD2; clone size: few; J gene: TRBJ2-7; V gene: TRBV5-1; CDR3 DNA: TGCGCCAGCAGCTTGGTTCAGACGGGGGGTGGATACGAGCAGTACTTC; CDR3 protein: CASSLVQTGGGYEQYF
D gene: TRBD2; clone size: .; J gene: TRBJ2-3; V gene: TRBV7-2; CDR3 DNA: TGTGCCAGCAGCACGAGGACTAGCGGGAGTGGAACAGATACGCAGTATTTT; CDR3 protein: CASSTRTSGSGTDTQYF
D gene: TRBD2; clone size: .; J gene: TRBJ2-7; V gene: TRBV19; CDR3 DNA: TGTGCCACCCAAGACCGGGCGGGAGGCTACGAGCAGTACTTC; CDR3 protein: CATQDRAGGYEQYF
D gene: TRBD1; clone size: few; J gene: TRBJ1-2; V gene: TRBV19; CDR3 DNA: TGTGCCAGTAGCCTGGACAGGGATAGGGCCTATGGCTACACCTTC; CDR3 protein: CASSLDRDRAYGYTF
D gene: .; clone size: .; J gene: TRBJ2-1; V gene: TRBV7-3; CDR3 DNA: TGTGCCAGCAGCGCTGACAGCCTCGGGAATGAGCAGTTCTTC; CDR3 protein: CASSADSLGNEQFF
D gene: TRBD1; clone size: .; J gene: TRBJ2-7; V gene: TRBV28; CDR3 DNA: TGTGCCAGCAGCCACGCCCTACTGACAGGGGGCGGCCACGAGCAGTACTTC; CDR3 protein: CASSHALLTGGGHEQYF
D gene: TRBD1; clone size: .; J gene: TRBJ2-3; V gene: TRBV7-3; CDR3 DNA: TGTGCCAGCAGCTTAACCGGACAGGGTGCGACAGATACGCAGTATTTT; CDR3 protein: CASSLTGQGATDTQYF
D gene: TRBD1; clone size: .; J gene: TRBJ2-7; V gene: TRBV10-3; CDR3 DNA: TGTGCCATGGGACAGGGCTCATACGAGCAGTACTTC; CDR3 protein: CAMGQGSYEQYF
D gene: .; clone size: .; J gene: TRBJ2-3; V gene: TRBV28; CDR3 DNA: TGTGCCAGCGCGCAAGGAGGATCCAATACGCAGTATTTT; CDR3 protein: CASAQGGSNTQYF
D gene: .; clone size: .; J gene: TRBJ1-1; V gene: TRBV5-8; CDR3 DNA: TGTGCCAGCAGCTCCAACTCCCCCATGAACACTGAAGCTTTCTTT; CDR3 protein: CASSSNSPMNTEAFF
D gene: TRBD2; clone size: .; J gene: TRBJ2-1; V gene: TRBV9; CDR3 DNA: TGTGCCAGCAGCGTAGGCCCCCTAGGACTAGAAAATGAGCAGTTCTTC; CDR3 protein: CASSVGPLGLENEQFF
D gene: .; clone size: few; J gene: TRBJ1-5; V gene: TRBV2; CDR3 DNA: TGTGCCAGCAGTGGTTATACAGGGTTGCGGCAGCCCCAGCATTTT; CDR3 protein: CASSGYTGLRQPQHF
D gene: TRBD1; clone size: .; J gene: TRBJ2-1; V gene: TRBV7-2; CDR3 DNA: TGTGCCAGCAGCTTAGCTGGACAGGGGGCGTGGGATGAGCAGTTCTTC; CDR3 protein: CASSLAGQGAWDEQFF
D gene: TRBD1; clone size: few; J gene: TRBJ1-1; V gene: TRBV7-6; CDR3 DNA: TGTGCCAGCAGCTTTCGACAGGGTGGGGTCGTGGGCACTGAAGCTTTCTTT; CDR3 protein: CASSFRQGGVVGTEAFF
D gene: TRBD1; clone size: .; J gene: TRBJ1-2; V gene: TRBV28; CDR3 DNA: TGTGCCAGCAGTTTCCCCTCCGGGACAGGCGTTTACACCTTC; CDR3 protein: CASSFPSGTGVYTF
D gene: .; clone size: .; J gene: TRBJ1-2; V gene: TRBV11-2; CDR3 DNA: TGTGCCAGCAGCGAAGGGGACTATGGCTACACCTTC; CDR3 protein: CASSEGDYGYTF
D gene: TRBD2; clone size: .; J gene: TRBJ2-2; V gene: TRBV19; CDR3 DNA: TGTGCCAGTACCCTAGCGGGGACACCGAACACCGGGGAGCTGTTTTTT; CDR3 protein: CASTLAGTPNTGELFF
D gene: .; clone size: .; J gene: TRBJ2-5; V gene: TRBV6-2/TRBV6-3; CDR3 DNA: TGTGCCAGCAGTTACGGCGGGACAGCACAAGAGACCCAGTACTTC; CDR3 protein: CASSYGGTAQETQYF
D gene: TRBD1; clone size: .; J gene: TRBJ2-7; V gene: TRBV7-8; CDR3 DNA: TGTGCCAGCAGCGTCATTACACAGGGGGCTTTCGAGCAGTACTTC; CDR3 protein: CASSVITQGAFEQYF
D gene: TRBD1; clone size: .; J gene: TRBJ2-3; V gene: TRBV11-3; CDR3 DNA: TGTGCCAGCAGCCGTGGACAGGGGGCGGATACGCAGTATTTT; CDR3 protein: CASSRGQGADTQYF
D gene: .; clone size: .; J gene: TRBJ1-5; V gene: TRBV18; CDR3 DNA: TGTGCCAGCTCACCCACGGTTAGCAATCAGCCCCAGCATTTT; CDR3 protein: CASSPTVSNQPQHF
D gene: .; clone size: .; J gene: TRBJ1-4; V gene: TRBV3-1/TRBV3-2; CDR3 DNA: TGTGCCAGCAGCCCAGGGATTCGCGAAAAACTGTTTTTT; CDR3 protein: CASSPGIREKLFF
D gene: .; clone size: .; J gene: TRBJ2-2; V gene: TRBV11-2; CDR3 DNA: TGTGCCAGCAGCTTAGATAGGGGACTCACCGGGGAGCTGTTTTTT; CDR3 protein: CASSLDRGLTGELFF
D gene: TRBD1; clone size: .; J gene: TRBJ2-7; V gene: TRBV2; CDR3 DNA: TGTGCCAGCAGTCCCAAGACAGGGATGAACTACGAGCAGTACTTC; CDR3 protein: CASSPKTGMNYEQYF
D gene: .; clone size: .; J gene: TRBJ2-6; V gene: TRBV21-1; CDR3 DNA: TGTGCCAGCACAGGACAGGTACGCTCTGGGGCCAACGTCCTGACTTTC; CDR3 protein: CASTGQVRSGANVLTF
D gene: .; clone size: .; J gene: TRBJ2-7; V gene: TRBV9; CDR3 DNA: TGTGCCAGCAGCCCTGCTCAGGCGAGCTACGAGCAGTACTTC; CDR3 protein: CASSPAQASYEQYF
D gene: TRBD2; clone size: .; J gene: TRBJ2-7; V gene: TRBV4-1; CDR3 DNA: TGCGCCAGCAGCCAAGAATCCCCGGTGGCGGGAGAGACCTACGAGCAGTACTTC; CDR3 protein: CASSQESPVAGETYEQYF
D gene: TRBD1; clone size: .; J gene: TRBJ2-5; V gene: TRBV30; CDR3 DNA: TGTGCCTGGAATGGCAGGGGGCACCAAGAGACCCAGTACTTC; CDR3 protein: CAWNGRGHQETQYF